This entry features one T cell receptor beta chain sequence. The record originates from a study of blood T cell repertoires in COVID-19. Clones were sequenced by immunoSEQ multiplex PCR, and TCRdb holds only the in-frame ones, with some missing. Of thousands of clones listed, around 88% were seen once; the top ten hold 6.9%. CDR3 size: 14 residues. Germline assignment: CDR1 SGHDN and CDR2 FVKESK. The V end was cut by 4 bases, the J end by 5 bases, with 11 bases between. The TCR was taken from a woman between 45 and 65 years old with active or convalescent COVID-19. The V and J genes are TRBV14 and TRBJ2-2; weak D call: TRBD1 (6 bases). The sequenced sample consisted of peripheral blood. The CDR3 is CASSLQGSTGELFF. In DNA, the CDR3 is TGTGCCAGCAGCCTACAGGGAAGTACCGGGGAGCTGTTTTTT.